The T cell receptor (beta chain) under discussion was sequenced for a study of cytomegalovirus exposure and HLA in healthy donors. The CDR3 has 15 residues. CDR1 is MNHEY, CDR2 SMNVEV, per germline (reference sequence). V was clipped by 3 bases and J by 6 bases; unmatched bases: 8. The PCR had 60 Vbeta and 13 Jbeta primers. TCRdb's table, derived via immunoSEQ multiplex PCR, lists solely in-frame clones and lacks some. This table has fewer than 150,000 clones, 55% to 80% appearing once. The source of this sequence is a human donor in good health. The rearrangement links TRBV27 to TRBJ2-1, with 7 nucleotides matching TRBD1. Sequencing used PBMCs. The CDR3 nucleotides are TGTGCCAGCAGTTTTCCGGGACAGCTTATCAATGAGCAGTTCTTC. Its translation is CASSFPGQLINEQFF.